Listed here is a single TCR beta chain. Produced via immunoSEQ multiplex PCR; TCRdb's table is partial and in-frame only. The table lists 150,000 to 200,000 clones, around 87% of them singletons. These data are taken from a study of blood T cell repertoires in COVID-19. Study summary: Sites in the United States, Italy and Spain provided acute and convalescent COVID-19 samples. The cDNA or gDNA used as material had been derived from T cells, B-cell-depleted T cells, or PBMCs.

This CDR3 is 19 amino acids long. CDR1 and CDR2 (germline): SGHTA, FQGNSA. The V gene end was trimmed by 3 bases and the J gene end by 6 bases; junction bases not matched to a gene: 11. The sequence came from a woman at least 80 years old with COVID-19, enrolled during active disease. The specimen was peripheral blood. This chain uses TRBV7-2 with TRBJ2-1; TRBD2 matches at 16 bases. The DNA for the CDR3 is TGTGCCAGCAGCTTTCTGGGACTAGCGGGAGGGCCCCTGTCCAATGAGCAGTTCTTC. It encodes CASSFLGLAGGPLSNEQFF.